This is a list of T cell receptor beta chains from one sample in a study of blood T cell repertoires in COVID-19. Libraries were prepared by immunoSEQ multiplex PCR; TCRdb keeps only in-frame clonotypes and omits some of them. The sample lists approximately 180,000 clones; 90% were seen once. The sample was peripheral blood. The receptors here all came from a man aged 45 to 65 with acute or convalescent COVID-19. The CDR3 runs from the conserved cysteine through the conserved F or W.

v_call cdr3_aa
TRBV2 CASRDRQGVVGEAFF
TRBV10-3 CAISESNPVSTGELFF
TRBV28 CASSFLDREEGGYTF
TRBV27 CASSFDRSSPLHF
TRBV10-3 CAISGRDTSGNTIYF
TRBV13 CASSLGAGPQHF
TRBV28 CASSRGQGIEKLFF
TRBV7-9 CASSPGYNQPQHF
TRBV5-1 CASSLEIGSGPSHPYNEQFF
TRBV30 CAWSADSNQPQHF
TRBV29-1 CSVLLDYGYTF
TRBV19 CASSILALRNTEAFF
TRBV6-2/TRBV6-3 CASSSRQTSGANVLTF
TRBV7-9 CASKLAFYEQFF
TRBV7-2 CASSLPDRYYGYTF
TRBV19 CASSGKGGFNEQFF
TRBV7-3 CASSVFGSPRTGELFF
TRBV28 CASRGTGGEQYF
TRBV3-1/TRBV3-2 CASSPTGTGGTEAFF
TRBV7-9 CASSPGHMNTEAFF
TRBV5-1 CASSRGSTDTQYF
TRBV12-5 CASGLGIRGEQFF
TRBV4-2 CASSLGLAGGTDTQYF
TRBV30 CAFSQGWDSPLHF
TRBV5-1 CASSPKGLSGYNEQFF
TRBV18 CASWAGVDYGYTF
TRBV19 CASTGTAISEAFF
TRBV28 CASRGATGRDYGYTF
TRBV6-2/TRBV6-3 CASSTPGGRGSTDTQYF
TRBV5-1 CASSQMSGANGELFF
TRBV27 CASSLYKGRPYEQYF
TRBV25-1 CASSGQGQYEQYF
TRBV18 CASSPDSYPYEQYF
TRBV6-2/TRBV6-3 CASSLPGIDYGYTF
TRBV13 CASSPPSGVPLHF
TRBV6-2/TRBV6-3 CASSLAYRGNTEAFF
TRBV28 CASSLGTTYGYTF
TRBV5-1 CASSETSGTRTDTQYF
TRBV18 CASSPVGQGRQPQHF
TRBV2 CASSAYRDIDGYTF
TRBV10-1 CASSVYRLTGELFF
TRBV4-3 CASSLLSRSGTGKGYTF
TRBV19 CASSGQGSTEAFF
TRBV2 CASKAGQGSYEQYF
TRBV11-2 CASSKTSGRLETQYF
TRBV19 CASSTLQETRYGYTF
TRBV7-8 CASSLGVTGMGNQPQHF
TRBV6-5 CASSYSTGNGYTF
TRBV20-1 CSASAPGQGHEQYF
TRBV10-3 CAISGTSGPSYEQYF
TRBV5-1 CASSLGTSLGNEQFF
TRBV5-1 CASSPGPGTGTQPQHF
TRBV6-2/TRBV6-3 CASSYGQTMNTEAFF
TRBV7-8 CASSSRGGAGGETQYF